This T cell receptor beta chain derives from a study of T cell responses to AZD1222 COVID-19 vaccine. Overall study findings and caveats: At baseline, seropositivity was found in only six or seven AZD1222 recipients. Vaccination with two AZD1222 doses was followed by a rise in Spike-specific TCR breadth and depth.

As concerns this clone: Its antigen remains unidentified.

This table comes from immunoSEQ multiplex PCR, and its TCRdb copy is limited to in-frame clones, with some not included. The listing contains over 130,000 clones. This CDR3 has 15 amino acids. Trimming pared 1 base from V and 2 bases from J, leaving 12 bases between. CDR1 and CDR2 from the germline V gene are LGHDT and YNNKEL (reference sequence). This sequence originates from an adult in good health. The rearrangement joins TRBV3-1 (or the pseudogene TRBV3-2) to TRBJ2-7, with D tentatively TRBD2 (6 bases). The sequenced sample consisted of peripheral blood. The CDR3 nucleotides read TGTGCCAGCAGCCAAGGGAGGGGCGCTCCCTACGAGCAGTACTTC. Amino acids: CASSQGRGAPYEQYF.